This TCR beta chain was sequenced during a study of vaccination effects on CD4 cells after COVID-19. The germline gives CDR1 KGHSH, CDR2 LQKENI. V lost 4 bases to trimming and J lost 7 bases; unmatched junction nucleotides: 17. The CDR3 consists of 17 residues. The table came from immunoSEQ multiplex PCR; TCRdb's copy has only in-frame clones and leaves some out. The table lists 35,000 to 55,000 clones, about 80% of them singletons. Note on this clone: Its matching antigen is unknown.

Once cultured for roughly nine days, the cells underwent separation to obtain CD4+ T cells. The infection with SARS-CoV-2 (confirmed by PCR) occurred in this person between March and December 2020. Two-dose vaccination with either BNT162b2 or mRNA-1273 was given to the participants. The J gene is TRBJ2-7, the V gene TRBV18; 9 bases align to TRBD1. Material: CD4+ T cells from PBMCs cultured without peptide, obtained after COVID-19 vaccination. The origin of this receptor is a human donor who had a prior SARS-CoV-2 infection. The CDR3 DNA reads as TGTGCCAGCTCACAATCATTACCGGGACAGGGAGGATCGGAGCAGTACTTC. This codes for CASSQSLPGQGGSEQYF. Drawing the rest from reference TRBV18 and TRBJ2-7, the complete variable domain is NAGVMQNPRHLVRRRGQEARLRCSPMKGHSHVYWYRQLPEEGLKFMVYLQKENIIDESGMPKERFSAEFPKEGPSILRIQQVVRGDSAAYFCASSQSLPGQGGSEQYFGPGTRLTVT.